The 15 T cell receptor beta chains in this list originate from one sample, sequenced in a study of shared clonotypes between healthy human individuals. The assay was immunoSEQ multiplex PCR, and TCRdb's table has in-frame clones only and misses some. The table lists about 670,000 clones, 72% of them singletons. The source material was memory CD4+ T cells sorted from blood. Subset of the sample: CD45RA-negative fraction. Every receptor here comes from a woman aged 25 to 39 in good health.

The rearrangement joins TRBV9 to TRBJ1-1, with 7 bases that match TRBD1. Trimming cost V 3 bases and J 0 bases; bases outside gene matches: 5. The CDR3 has 15 residues. Per germline, CDR1 SGDLS and CDR2 YYNGEE. The CDR3 nucleotides are TGTGCCAGCAGCGACAAGGGACAGATGAACACTGAAGCTTTCTTT. Translation gives CASSDKGQMNTEAFF.

Notes on this clone: A much larger clone differs by one base, so this may be a read error. This specimen includes other DNA sequences encoding the same CDR3. The rearrangement joins TRBV19 to TRBJ2-3; D is unresolved. The germline V gene has CDR1 LNHDA and CDR2 SQIVND (reference sequence). Trimming stripped 5 bases from V and 2 bases from J, with 2 bases between. The CDR3 has 11 residues. CDR3 region: CASSVTDTQYF. CDR3 nucleotides: TGTGCCAGTAGTGTCACAGATACGCAGTATTTT.

The chain carries TRBV28 and TRBJ2-3; tentatively, D is TRBD1 (5 bases). V shed 3 bases and J shed 3 bases, with 16 bases lying between them. Germline assignment: CDR1 MDHEN and CDR2 SYDVKM. This CDR3 has 16 amino acids. The CDR3 nucleotides are TGTGCCAGCAGTTTTGCTACAGGAAGGGGAACAGATACGCAGTATTTT. It yields the protein CASSFATGRGTDTQYF.

This clone has more than one count but fewer than ten. This chain joins TRBV30 and TRBJ1-1; D is uncertain. From germline, CDR1 is GTSNPN and CDR2 SVGIG (reference sequence). The CDR3 contains 14 residues. Deletions cut 0 bases from V and 0 bases from J, with 8 bases between. The CDR3 nucleotides are TGTGCCTGGAGTGTAGATGCCCTGAACACTGAAGCTTTCTTT. It codes for CAWSVDALNTEAFF.

This sequence joins TRBV19 and TRBJ1-5; 8 positions match TRBD1. The germline V gene encodes CDR1 LNHDA and CDR2 SQIVND (reference sequence). This CDR3 spans 14 amino acids. The ends lost 7 bases at V and 6 bases at J; junction bases unmatched: 8. CDR3: CASNPTGVGQPQHF. Written as DNA, the CDR3 is TGTGCCAGTAACCCGACAGGGGTCGGTCAGCCCCAGCATTTT.

This rearrangement joins TRBV7-2 to TRBJ2-5; 7 bases are shared with TRBD2. With V trimmed by 5 bases and J by 5 bases, 11 bases remained unmatched. The CDR3 has 15 amino acids. Germline CDR1 reads SGHTA; CDR2 reads FQGNSA. The CDR3 nucleotides are TGTGCCAGCAGCGTCCGCGCGGGAGTCGGGGAGACCCAGTACTTC. Encoded protein: CASSVRAGVGETQYF.

The chain couples TRBV7-9 to TRBJ1-1; D is uncertain. This CDR3 comprises 13 residues. Trimming stripped 3 bases from V and 5 bases from J, with 10 bases between. The germline V gene has CDR1 SEHNR and CDR2 FQNEAQ (reference sequence). The CDR3 sequence: CASSFGWETEAFF. The CDR3 nucleotides read TGTGCCAGCAGCTTCGGCTGGGAAACTGAAGCTTTCTTT. Full variable domain (outside the CDR3, taken from reference TRBV7-9 and TRBJ1-1): DTGVSQNPRHKITKRGQNVTFRCDPISEHNRLYWYRQTLGQGPEFLTYFQNEAQLEKSRLLSDRFSAERPKGSFSTLEIQRTEQGDSAMYLCASSFGWETEAFFGQGTRLTVV.

The chain links TRBV14 to TRBJ1-4; no definite D call. V was clipped by 1 base and J by 8 bases, with 17 bases between them. The CDR3 consists of 16 residues. The germline gives CDR1 SGHDN, CDR2 FVKESK. This CDR3 is CASSQVGLSGIEKLFF. The CDR3 coding sequence is TGTGCCAGCAGCCAAGTCGGTCTCTCGGGGATAGAAAAACTGTTTTTT.

The table lists this clone with many counts. V gene TRBV4-1 combines with J gene TRBJ2-3; D is unclear. The CDR3 spans 14 residues. CDR1 is MGHRA, CDR2 YSYEKL, per germline. The germline V and J ends were trimmed by 0 bases and 0 bases, with 4 bases remaining between them. Written as DNA, the CDR3 is TGCGCCAGCAGCCAAGATCGGAGCACAGATACGCAGTATTTT. Its translation: CASSQDRSTDTQYF.

CDR3 region: CASRIGLNTGELFF. The CDR3 DNA sequence: TGTGCCAGCAGAATTGGGCTGAACACCGGGGAGCTGTTTTTT. The rearrangement uses TRBV28 and TRBJ2-2; D not resolved. Per the germline V gene, CDR1 is MDHEN and CDR2 is SYDVKM. V gave up 6 bases and J gave up 1 base, with 9 bases separating them. The CDR3 covers 14 residues.

The chain couples TRBV19 to TRBJ2-1; D may correspond to TRBD1 or TRBD2 (7 bases each). This CDR3 spans 17 amino acids. CDR1 and CDR2 from the germline V gene are LNHDA and SQIVND (reference sequence). Trimming left V 5 bases short and J 3 bases short, with 20 bases between. In DNA, the CDR3 is TGTGCCAGTAGTCCAGAAAGCGGGACAGAGAGCTACAATGAGCAGTTCTTC. Its protein is CASSPESGTESYNEQFF. The full variable domain, with the rest looked up from reference TRBV19 and TRBJ2-1, is DGGITQSPKYLFRKEGQNVTLSCEQNLNHDAMYWYRQDPGQGLRLIYYSQIVNDFQKGDIAEGYSVSREKKESFPLTVTSAQKNPTAFYLCASSPESGTESYNEQFFGPGTRLTVL.

The chain has TRBV11-2 and TRBJ2-3; TRBD2 agrees at 13 bases. V lost 5 bases to trimming and J lost 4 bases; unmatched junction nucleotides: 6. Looked up from germline, CDR1 is SGHAT and CDR2 is FQNNGV. The CDR3 length is 16 residues. DNA of the CDR3: TGTGCCAGCAGCCGGACTAGCGGGAGCGCCCCAGATACGCAGTATTTT. This sequence encodes CASSRTSGSAPDTQYF.

This clone has a single count. CDR3 in DNA: TGTGCCAGTAGTATCGCGGGCCGAGGGACAGGAGAACGAAACACCATATATTTT. Its protein product is CASSIAGRGTGERNTIYF. The V call is TRBV19, the J call TRBJ1-3; 8 bases line up with TRBD1. Per germline, CDR1 LNHDA and CDR2 SQIVND (reference sequence). V was clipped by 3 bases and J by 5 bases; unmatched bases: 15. The CDR3 is made up of 18 amino acids.

This clone was seen a handful of times. The chain has TRBV5-1 and TRBJ2-1; tentatively, D is TRBD2 (6 bases). Germline V gene data show CDR1 as SGHRS and CDR2 as YFSETQ. CDR3 size: 15 residues. Trimming shortened V by 7 bases and J by 4 bases, and 18 bases separated the two germline ends. The CDR3 nucleotides read TGCGCCAGCGGAAGGGACTCTTCTTCGTACAATGAGCAGTTCTTC. It codes for CASGRDSSSYNEQFF. Filled out from reference TRBV5-1 and TRBJ2-1, the complete variable domain reads KAGVTQTPRYLIKTRGQQVTLSCSPISGHRSVSWYQQTPGQGLQFLFEYFSETQRNKGNFPGRFSGRQFSNSRSEMNVSTLELGDSALYLCASGRDSSSYNEQFFGPGTRLTVL.

The V and J genes are TRBV19 and TRBJ1-1; TRBD1 is a possible D gene (5 bases). The germline CDR1 and CDR2 sequences are LNHDA and SQIVND (reference sequence). With 3 bases removed from V and 1 base from J, the gap between germline ends came to 12 bases. This CDR3 has 15 amino acids. The CDR3 sequence: CASSMSGTRNTEAFF. The DNA for the CDR3 is TGTGCCAGTAGTATGTCCGGGACGAGGAACACTGAAGCTTTCTTT. Drawing the rest from reference TRBV19 and TRBJ1-1, the complete variable domain is DGGITQSPKYLFRKEGQNVTLSCEQNLNHDAMYWYRQDPGQGLRLIYYSQIVNDFQKGDIAEGYSVSREKKESFPLTVTSAQKNPTAFYLCASSMSGTRNTEAFFGQGTRLTVV.